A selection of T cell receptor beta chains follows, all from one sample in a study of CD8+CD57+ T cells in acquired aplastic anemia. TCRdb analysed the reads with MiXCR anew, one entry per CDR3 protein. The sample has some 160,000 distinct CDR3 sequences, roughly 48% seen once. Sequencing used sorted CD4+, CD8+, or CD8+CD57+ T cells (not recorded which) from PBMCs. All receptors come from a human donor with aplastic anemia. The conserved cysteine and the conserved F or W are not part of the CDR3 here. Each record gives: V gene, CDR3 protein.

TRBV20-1,SARRGGMGTEQY
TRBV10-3,AITQTAAHSYEQY
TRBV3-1,ASSPTSSAGAREQY
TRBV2,ASKGIAEGQPQH
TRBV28,ASRSPGDSGANVLT
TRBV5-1,ASQKWREETDTQY
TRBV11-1,ASSLSGRGQETQY
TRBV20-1,SARTMGSCGYT
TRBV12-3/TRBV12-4,ASDGPMNTEAF
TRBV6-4,ASSDGTGGTDTQY
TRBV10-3,AIARGNEQF
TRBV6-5,ASSSRPGGNTEAF
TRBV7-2,ASSLAGASSPQY
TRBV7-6,ASSLGQGKVDEQF
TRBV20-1,SAAGQIVSYEQY
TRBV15,ATSGNRRRGYT
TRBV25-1,ASCRSGAQETQY
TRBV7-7,ASSPRTGETQY
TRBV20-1,SATAGGTSYNEQF
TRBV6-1,ASSDGQPNQPQH
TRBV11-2,ASSLEGQFEKLF
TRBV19,ASSIGGTTNEKLF
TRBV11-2,ASSLDRERISWQF
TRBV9,ASSPRSGPGSYEQY
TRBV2,ASVGLAVSSYEQY
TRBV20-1,SAGGTGSAAF
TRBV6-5,ASTQPGYNEQF
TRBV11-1,ASSLTQTANYGYT
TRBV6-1,ASRATRGLQTQY
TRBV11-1,ASSSVGQPTSSYNSPLH
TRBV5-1,ASSLGQPSYNEQF
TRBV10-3,AIRDPNDKDEQY
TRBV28,ASSLDPRVPQPQH
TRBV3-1,ASRGDHYGYT
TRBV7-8,ASSLRGRDSPLH
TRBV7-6,ASSSMTSGKNEQF
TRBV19,ASSTTRQYNEQF